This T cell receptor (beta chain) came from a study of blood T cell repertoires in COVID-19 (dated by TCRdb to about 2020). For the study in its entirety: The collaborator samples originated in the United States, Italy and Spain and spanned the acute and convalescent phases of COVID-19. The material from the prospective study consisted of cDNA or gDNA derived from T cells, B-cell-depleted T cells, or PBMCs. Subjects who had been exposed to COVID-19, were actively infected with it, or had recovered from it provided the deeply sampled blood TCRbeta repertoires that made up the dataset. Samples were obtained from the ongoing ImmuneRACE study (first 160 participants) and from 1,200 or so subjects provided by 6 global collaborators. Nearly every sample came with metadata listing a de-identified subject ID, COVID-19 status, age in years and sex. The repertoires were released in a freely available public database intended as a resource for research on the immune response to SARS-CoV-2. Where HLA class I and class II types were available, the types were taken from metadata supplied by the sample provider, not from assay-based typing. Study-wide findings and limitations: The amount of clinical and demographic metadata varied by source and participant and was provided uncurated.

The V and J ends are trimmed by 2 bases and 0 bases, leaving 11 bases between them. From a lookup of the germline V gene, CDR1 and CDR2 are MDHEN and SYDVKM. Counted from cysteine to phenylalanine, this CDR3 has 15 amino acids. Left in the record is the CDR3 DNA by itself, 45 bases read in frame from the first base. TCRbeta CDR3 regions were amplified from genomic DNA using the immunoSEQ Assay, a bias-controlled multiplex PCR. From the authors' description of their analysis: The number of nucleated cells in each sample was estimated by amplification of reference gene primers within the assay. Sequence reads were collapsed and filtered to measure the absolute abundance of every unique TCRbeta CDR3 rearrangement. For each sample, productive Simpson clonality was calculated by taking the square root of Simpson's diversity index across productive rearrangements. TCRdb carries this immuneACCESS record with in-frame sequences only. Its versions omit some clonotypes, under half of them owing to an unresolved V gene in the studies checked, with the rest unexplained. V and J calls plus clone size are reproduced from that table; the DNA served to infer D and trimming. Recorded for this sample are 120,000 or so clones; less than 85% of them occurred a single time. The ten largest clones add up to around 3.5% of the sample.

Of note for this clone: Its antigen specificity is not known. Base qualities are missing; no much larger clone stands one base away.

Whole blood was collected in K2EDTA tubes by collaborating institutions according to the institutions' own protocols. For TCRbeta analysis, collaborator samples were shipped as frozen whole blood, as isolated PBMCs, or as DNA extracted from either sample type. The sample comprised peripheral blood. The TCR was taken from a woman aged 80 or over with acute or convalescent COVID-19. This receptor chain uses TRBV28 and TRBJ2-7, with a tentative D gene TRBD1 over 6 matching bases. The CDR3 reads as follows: CASSLGGQSSYEQYF. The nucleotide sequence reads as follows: TGTGCCAGCAGTTTAGGGGGACAAAGCTCCTACGAGCAGTACTTC.